This is a list of T cell receptor beta chains from one sample in a study of blood T cell repertoires in COVID-19. TCRdb keeps only in-frame clones here, not all; method: immunoSEQ multiplex PCR. The sample includes about 300,000 clones, around 86% of them seen just once. The sequencing input was PBMCs or T cells enriched from blood (not recorded which). Receptor source: a man between 60 and 70 years old who had recovered from COVID-19. Both conserved end residues are part of each CDR3. Each record gives: J gene, V gene, clone size, D gene, CDR3 DNA, CDR3 protein. The D gene is left open where the match is weak. Size tells how often a clone was seen (once, few, many) or the class of an expanded clone, and some rows leave it out.

>TRBJ2-7|TRBV5-4|NA|NA
TGTGCCAGCAGCCGCTCCGGGAGACGGGACTCCGAGCAGTACTTC
CASSRSGRRDSEQYF
>TRBJ2-7|TRBV6-2/TRBV6-3|NA|NA
TGTGCCAGCAGCTTAAGCGGGCCCTACGAGCAGTACTTC
CASSLSGPYEQYF
>TRBJ1-4|TRBV6-5|NA|TRBD1
TGTGCCAGCAGCTCAGTGACAGGGGCAGGGGAAAAACTGTTTTTT
CASSSVTGAGEKLFF
>TRBJ2-1|TRBV5-1|NA|TRBD1
TGCGCCAGCAGCTTGGAACAGGGGGCCAGGAATGAGCAGTTCTTC
CASSLEQGARNEQFF
>TRBJ2-5|TRBV5-4|NA|NA
TGTGCCAGCAGCCCGGCGGGACAGTTGGAGGAGACCCAGTACTTC
CASSPAGQLEETQYF
>TRBJ1-1|TRBV5-1|few|NA
TGCGCCAGCAGCCAAGAAGCCATGAACACTGAAGCTTTCTTT
CASSQEAMNTEAFF
>TRBJ2-1|TRBV5-8|NA|NA
TGTGCCAGCAGCTTGAACAGAGAACGGGGGCAGTTCTTC
CASSLNRERGQFF
>TRBJ2-3|TRBV30|NA|NA
TGTGCCTGCCCTAGGGGGAGCGCAGATACGCAGTATTTT
CACPRGSADTQYF
>TRBJ2-3|TRBV6-5|NA|TRBD1
TGTGCCAGCAGTTTGGGACAGGAGAAGTATTTT
CASSLGQEKYF
>TRBJ2-3|TRBV21-1|NA|NA
TGTGCCAGCAGCACTGAGAAGAGCACAGATACGCAGTATTTT
CASSTEKSTDTQYF
>TRBJ1-3|TRBV7-9|NA|NA
TGTGCCGTCAAATCTGGAAACACCATATATTTT
CAVKSGNTIYF
>TRBJ2-7|TRBV7-2|NA|TRBD2
TGTGCCAGCAGCAAACGGGCTAGCGGGAGCCACGAGCAGTACTTC
CASSKRASGSHEQYF
>TRBJ2-1|TRBV5-6|NA|NA
TGTGCCAGCAGCCTTTACAATGAGCAGTTCTTC
CASSLYNEQFF
>TRBJ1-1|TRBV20-1|NA|NA
TGCAGTGCTAGAGACCGCGAAGAAGCTTTCTTT
CSARDREEAFF
>TRBJ2-7|TRBV7-3|NA|NA
TGTGCCAGCAGCTTATCTGGTACGGGGGAGCAGTACTTC
CASSLSGTGEQYF
>TRBJ2-5|TRBV4-2|NA|NA
TGTGCCAGCAGCCAAGAGGTAGGGGATCGGAAGACCCAGTACTTC
CASSQEVGDRKTQYF
>TRBJ1-4|TRBV30|NA|NA
TGTGCCTGGAGTCGGGGGACGGGTGAAAAACTGTTTTTT
CAWSRGTGEKLFF
>TRBJ2-2|TRBV7-9|NA|NA
TGTGCCAGCAGCTTGACTACCAACACCGGGGAGCTGTTTTTT
CASSLTTNTGELFF
>TRBJ1-3|TRBV30|few|TRBD1
TGTGCCTGGAGTCGGACAGGGAACTCTGGAAACACCATATATTTT
CAWSRTGNSGNTIYF
>TRBJ2-5|TRBV3-1/TRBV3-2|NA|NA
TGTGCCAGCAGCCCGAGGGCAGGATTGCGCCAAGAGACCCAGTACTTC
CASSPRAGLRQETQYF
>TRBJ2-2|TRBV10-1|NA|NA
TGCGCCAGCAGAGACAGTCTGTCAACCGGGGAGCTGTTTTTT
CASRDSLSTGELFF
>TRBJ2-7|TRBV11-2|NA|TRBD2
TGTGCCAGCAGCTTAGTTTCTAGCGGGAGGGGACCCTACGAGCAGTACTTC
CASSLVSSGRGPYEQYF
>TRBJ2-7|TRBV5-4|NA|TRBD2
TGTGCCAGCAGCCGGCAGGCGGGAGGAGACGAGCAGTACTTC
CASSRQAGGDEQYF
>TRBJ1-5|TRBV4-1|NA|TRBD1
TGCGCCAGCAGCCGAGTTCAGGGGGAGAATCAGCCCCAGCATTTT
CASSRVQGENQPQHF
>TRBJ1-6|TRBV9|NA|NA
TGTGCCAGCAGCGTGAGGCTAAACTCACCCCTCCACTTT
CASSVRLNSPLHF
>TRBJ2-1|TRBV7-3|NA|TRBD2
TGTGCCAGCAGCTTTATGGGACTAGCAAATGAGCAGTTCTTC
CASSFMGLANEQFF
>TRBJ2-5|TRBV7-9|NA|TRBD1
TGTGCCAGCAGCTTGGACAGGGAGTTTGAGACCCAGTACTTC
CASSLDREFETQYF
>TRBJ2-3|TRBV7-2|once|TRBD2
TGTGCCAGCAGTCGCCGGGCGGGAGTCTACACAGATACGCAGTATTTT
CASSRRAGVYTDTQYF
>TRBJ2-3|TRBV6-5|NA|TRBD1
TGTGCCAGCAGTTTTCGGACAGGGGCAGGCACAGATACGCAGTATTTT
CASSFRTGAGTDTQYF
>TRBJ1-3|TRBV18|NA|TRBD1
TGTGCCAGCTCACCACGACAGGGGTTTGGAAACACCATATATTTT
CASSPRQGFGNTIYF